By its share, the clone carrying this T cell receptor (beta chain) is medium-sized. The antigen is not known. This beta chain turned up in a library designed for alpha chains; as an off-target read, its abundance says little. This entry belongs to a study of spatial heterogeneity in lung cancer. Study-level findings and limits: Counts of expanded intratumoral alpha and beta TCRs tracked tumor mutation counts.

TCRdb reprocessed the 5' RACE reads via MiXCR and lists one record per CDR3 protein. In the table there are 5,000 to 7,000 distinct CDR3 sequences, around 15% of which are singletons. Time point in this sample: sample taken at primary tumor resection. The sample consisted of lung tumor tissue, taken at surgery. The sequence was collected from a male donor with early-stage non-small cell lung cancer.

The CDR3 is CASSYSFNSNSPLHF. DNA for the CDR3: TGTGCCAGCAGTTACTCGTTTAACAGCAATTCACCCCTCCACTTT. This sequence joins TRBV6-5 and TRBJ1-6; unclear D gene. Germline V gene data show CDR1 as MNHEY and CDR2 as SVGAGI. This CDR3 contains 15 residues. V lost 0 bases, J lost 7 bases, and 10 bases lay in between.